Shown below are 3 T cell receptor beta chains from a single sample sequenced in a study of T cell repertoires in cytomegalovirus infection (dated by TCRdb to the late 2010s). Instrument used: Illumina HiSeq 1500. Through fastp at Q25 and MiXCR, TCRdb rebuilt clones from the public reads, retaining in-frame beta chains. Records with the same CDR3 protein are collapsed into one entry carrying the most frequent genes and DNA. The sample profile shows roughly 150,000 distinct CDR3 sequences; 17% of them were found once. The biggest ten clones account for 18% of the sample. The sample comprised CD8+ T cells from PBMCs. These receptors all stem from a human donor in good health (CMV status not recorded). Some clones in this sample may be carry-over from other donors' samples.

This clonotype was counted only a few times. The rearrangement joins TRBV7-2 to TRBJ2-7; 7 nucleotides match TRBD1. V lost 2 bases and J lost 7; bases outside the gene matches: 5. The CDR3 covers 13 residues. Looked up from germline, CDR1 is SGHTA and CDR2 is FQGNSA. CDR3 in amino acids: CASSLQDRREQYF. In DNA, the CDR3 is TGTGCCAGCAGCTTACAGGACAGGCGAGAGCAGTACTTC.

The chain employs TRBV7-2 and TRBJ2-5; TRBD2 aligns across 7 bases. Germline assignment: CDR1 SGHTA and CDR2 FQGNSA. V lost 3 bases and J lost 4; bases outside the gene matches: 8. This CDR3 contains 15 residues. CDR3 amino acids: CASSLYGGVAETQYF. CDR3 coding DNA: TGTGCCAGCAGCTTGTATGGGGGGGTGGCAGAGACCCAGTACTTC.

The genes are TRBV20-1 and TRBJ2-1, with 9 bases aligning to TRBD2. The CDR3 covers 15 residues. Trimming took 6 bases from V and 0 from J; bases not matched to a gene: 6. CDR1 and CDR2 (germline): DFQATT, SNEGSKA (reference sequence). DNA for the CDR3: TGCAGTGCCCTTAGCGGGAGCAGCTCCTACAATGAGCAGTTCTTC. Amino acids: CSALSGSSSYNEQFF.